These 28 T cell receptor beta chains came from one sample sequenced in a study of CD8 T cells in Susac syndrome. RNA was extracted with the RNeasy kit, and a quantity of about 0.45 to 1 ug was reverse transcribed using random hexamers. TCRdb processed the immunoSEQ multiplex PCR reads anew with MiXCR; each CDR3 protein has one entry. The data contain about 300,000 distinct CDR3 sequences, 75% to 90% of them singletons. The sample comprised CD8+ T cells from PBMCs. These receptors all come from a human donor with multiple sclerosis.

The V gene is TRBV27, the J gene TRBJ1-6; no firm D call. The V and J ends lost 7 bases and 9 bases respectively, with 16 bases between them. There are 14 residues in the CDR3. Germline V lookup: CDR1 MNHEY, CDR2 SMNVEV (reference sequence). The CDR3 here is CASMLGPMISPLHF. The CDR3 nucleotides read TGTGCCAGCATGCTTGGGCCCATGATTTCACCCCTCCACTTT.

This chain connects TRBV5-8 to TRBJ2-1; D perhaps matches TRBD2 (7 bases). From germline, CDR1 is SGHTS and CDR2 YDEGEE. Trimming stripped 2 bases from V and 3 bases from J, with 12 bases between. This CDR3 comprises 15 residues. CDR3 bases: TGTGCCAGCAGCTTAGGGGGGGCGGTCTACAATGAGCAGTTCTTC. Protein product: CASSLGGAVYNEQFF.

The chain employs TRBV4-2 and TRBJ2-7; TRBD2 matches 7 bases. The CDR3 contains 18 residues. Germline values: CDR1 LGHNA, CDR2 YNFKEQ. Trimming cost V 3 bases and J 2 bases; bases outside gene matches: 16. CDR3: CASSQDAWGGTGTYEQYF. DNA for the CDR3: TGTGCCAGCAGCCAGGACGCCTGGGGGGGGACCGGGACCTACGAGCAGTACTTC.

The chain joins TRBV7-9 to TRBJ1-2; D perhaps matches TRBD1 (5 bases). The CDR3 spans 17 residues. V lost 5 bases to trimming and J lost 0 bases, with 19 bases between them. CDR1 and CDR2 from the germline V gene are SEHNR and FQNEAQ (reference sequence). The chain's CDR3 is CASSPPGEEGANYGYTF. In DNA, the CDR3 is TGTGCCAGCAGCCCCCCGGGCGAGGAAGGGGCTAACTATGGCTACACCTTC.

The chain has TRBV9 and TRBJ2-3; unclear D gene. The CDR3 is 12 amino acids. Between the trimmed V and J ends, which lost 5 bases and 2 bases, there was a span of 6 bases. The germline CDR1 and CDR2 sequences are SGDLS and YYNGEE. The CDR3 is CASRDPTDTQYF. CDR3 nucleotides: TGTGCCAGCAGGGACCCCACAGATACGCAGTATTTT.

This clonotype has just one count. CDR3 protein: CATSSTTYNEQFF. The CDR3 coding sequence is TGTGCCACCAGCAGTACAACTTACAATGAGCAGTTCTTC. V is TRBV15 and J is TRBJ2-1, with no clear D. CDR3 length: 13 residues. V lost 3 bases to trimming and J lost 4 bases, with 7 bases between them. CDR1 and CDR2 from the germline V gene are LNHNV and YYDKDF (reference sequence).

This chain links TRBV7-9 with TRBJ2-7; D possibly corresponds to TRBD2 (6 bases). The CDR3 extends over 16 amino acids. Germline-derived CDR1 and CDR2 are SEHNR and FQNEAQ (reference sequence). The ends were cut back, 1 base at V and 2 bases at J, with 15 bases in the middle. CDR3 sequence: CASSLGPGGIAYEQYF. The DNA of the CDR3 is TGTGCCAGCAGCTTAGGACCCGGGGGAATCGCCTACGAGCAGTACTTC.

This clonotype came up a few times. CDR3 in amino acids: CASSLGTSGSYNEQFF. CDR3 nucleotides: TGTGCCAGCAGTTTGGGGACTAGCGGCTCCTACAATGAGCAGTTCTTC. This chain joins TRBV27 and TRBJ2-1; TRBD2 matches at 11 bases. Germline CDR1 and CDR2: MNHEY and SMNVEV (reference sequence). Losses at the gene ends were 3 bases for V and 0 bases for J; bases not matched to a gene: 1. This CDR3 contains 16 residues.

This clonotype was detected only once. The J gene is TRBJ2-1, the V gene TRBV14; 9 nucleotides align to TRBD1. CDR1 and CDR2 (germline): SGHDN, FVKESK. Trimming cost V 4 bases and J 9 bases; bases outside gene matches: 10. This CDR3 contains 15 residues. CDR3 sequence reads: CASSLRVGQGIEQFF. The CDR3 nucleotides are TGTGCCAGCAGCCTCAGGGTGGGACAGGGTATTGAGCAGTTCTTC.

This clonotype was seen a single time. The junction shows a germline mismatch at one end, possibly a read error. The chain recombines TRBV5-6 with TRBJ1-4; D gene unclear. The germline V gene encodes CDR1 SGHDT and CDR2 YYEEEE. This CDR3 contains 15 residues. The CDR3 DNA is TGTGCCAGCAGCCTCGAGACGGAAACTAATAAAAAACTGTTTTTT. It encodes CASSLETETNKKLFF.

Only one count was recorded for this clonotype. This sequence joins TRBV28 and TRBJ2-3, with 7 bases fitting TRBD1. J was trimmed by 1 base and V by 3 bases; bases with no gene match: 4. CDR1 and CDR2 (germline): MDHEN, SYDVKM. The length of the CDR3 is 15 residues. The CDR3 DNA reads TGTGCCAGCAGTTTGACAGGGACCGGCACAGATACGCAGTATTTT. The encoded protein is CASSLTGTGTDTQYF.

This chain connects TRBV29-1 to TRBJ1-2, with 9 bases that match TRBD1. The V segment lost 5 bases and the J segment 8 bases; nucleotides outside the gene matches: 9. The CDR3 totals 13 residues. Germline V CDR1 and CDR2: SQVTM, ANQGSEA. CDR3 sequence (DNA): TGCAGCGTTTTCAACAGGGGGCAGGAGGGCTACACCTTC. Protein product: CSVFNRGQEGYTF.

This rearrangement joins TRBV5-4 to TRBJ2-7; TRBD2 matches at 7 bases. The CDR3 runs 14 residues. The germline gives CDR1 SGHNT, CDR2 YYREEE (reference sequence). J gave up 2 bases and V 1 base, and 3 bases lay outside the gene matches. DNA of the CDR3: TGTGCCAGCAGCTTGTTCCGGGGGGCCTACGAGCAGTACTTC. Protein sequence: CASSLFRGAYEQYF.

The chain is built from TRBV20-1 and TRBJ2-7, with D uncertain. The V gene's germline CDR1 is DFQATT and CDR2 SNEGSKA (reference sequence). This CDR3 region has 14 residues. V lost 5 bases and J lost 1, with 15 bases in between. CDR3 coding DNA: TGCAGTGCTCGCGGTTTTCTAGGATCCTACGAGCAGTACTTC. Residues: CSARGFLGSYEQYF.

In this sample, this clonotype turned up once. The gene calls are TRBV20-1 and TRBJ1-5; D unresolved. The CDR3 sequence is 12 residues long. Per germline, CDR1 DFQATT and CDR2 SNEGSKA (reference sequence). CDR3: CATWGNNQPQHF. DNA of the CDR3: TGCGCCACATGGGGAAACAATCAGCCCCAGCATTTT.

The chain joins TRBV12-3 or TRBV12-4 to TRBJ2-2; 10 positions match TRBD1. Losses at the gene ends were 5 bases for V and 3 bases for J; bases not matched to a gene: 9. The CDR3 length is 17 residues. CDR3: CASSPSRDRGYTGELFF. The CDR3 DNA reads TGTGCCAGCAGTCCCTCCCGGGACAGGGGATACACCGGGGAGCTGTTTTTT.

This clonotype was detected only a few times. The chain combines TRBV5-1 with TRBJ1-1; tentatively, D is TRBD1 (6 bases). CDR1 and CDR2 from the germline V gene are SGHRS and YFSETQ. The CDR3 has 17 residues. V was clipped by 3 bases and J by 1 base, with 19 bases between them. CDR3 bases: TGCGCCAGCAGCTGGGGCTGGGGGCAAATTGGGAACACTGAAGCTTTCTTT. This codes for CASSWGWGQIGNTEAFF. The full variable domain, its missing parts supplied by reference TRBV5-1 and TRBJ1-1, is KAGVTQTPRYLIKTRGQQVTLSCSPISGHRSVSWYQQTPGQGLQFLFEYFSETQRNKGNFPGRFSGRQFSNSRSEMNVSTLELGDSALYLCASSWGWGQIGNTEAFFGQGTRLTVV.

The genes are TRBV7-9 and TRBJ2-1; TRBD1 aligns across 8 bases. CDR3 length: 16 residues. The trim removed 3 bases at V and 7 bases at J, leaving 11 bases unmatched. Germline loops: CDR1 SEHNR, CDR2 FQNEAQ (reference sequence). The CDR3 DNA is TGTGCCAGCAGCTTCCGCGGGCAGGGGGCTTGGAATGAGCAGTTCTTC. Encoded protein: CASSFRGQGAWNEQFF.

V is TRBV25-1 and J is TRBJ1-5, with a weak D call TRBD1 (5 bases). Germline-derived CDR1 and CDR2 are MGHDK and SYGVNS. This CDR3 has 16 amino acids. The V gene lost 4 bases and the J gene lost 3 bases, with 16 bases spanning the gap. Here the CDR3 DNA reads TGTGCCAGCAGTGGACCCCAGGGTCCCTTCAATCAGCCCCAGCATTTT. Its translation is CASSGPQGPFNQPQHF. Full variable domain (missing parts from reference TRBV25-1 and TRBJ1-5): EADIYQTPRYLVIGTGKKITLECSQTMGHDKMYWYQQDPGMELHLIHYSYGVNSTEKGDLSSESTVSRIRTEHFPLTLESARPSHTSQYLCASSGPQGPFNQPQHFGDGTRLSIL.

The V call is TRBV2, the J call TRBJ2-7, with 11 bases that match TRBD2. With 8 bases clipped from V and 3 bases from J, the junction kept 9 bases outside the gene matches. Per the germline V gene, CDR1 is SNHLY and CDR2 is FYNNEI. The CDR3 runs 15 residues. The chain's CDR3 is CASRTLAGGYYEQYF. The CDR3 coding sequence is TGTGCCAGCCGGACGCTAGCGGGAGGTTACTACGAGCAGTACTTC.

This clonotype came up many times. The rearrangement links TRBV27 to TRBJ2-1; TRBD1 or TRBD2 may be the D gene (5 bases each). Germline assignment: CDR1 MNHEY and CDR2 SMNVEV (reference sequence). Trimming stripped 6 bases from V and 3 bases from J, with 9 bases between. This CDR3 has 13 amino acids. CDR3 sequence (DNA): TGTGCCAGCAGCTTGGGACGCTACAATGAGCAGTTCTTC. As protein: CASSLGRYNEQFF.

This chain uses TRBV5-4 with TRBJ2-6; D unresolved. Germline assignment: CDR1 SGHNT and CDR2 YYREEE (reference sequence). V was trimmed by 1 base and J by 11 bases, leaving 10 bases between them. The CDR3 length is 13 residues. The CDR3 spells CASSLRSHDVLTF. DNA of the CDR3: TGTGCCAGCAGCTTGCGGAGCCACGACGTCCTGACTTTC.

The rearrangement joins TRBV15 to TRBJ2-1, with D unclear. Germline-derived CDR1 and CDR2 are LNHNV and YYDKDF (reference sequence). With 3 bases removed from V and 7 bases from J, the gap between germline ends came to 16 bases. This CDR3 has 15 amino acids. The DNA for the CDR3 is TGTGCCACCAGCAGGACCCTAGGAACTGAGAATGAGCAGTTCTTC. Amino acids: CATSRTLGTENEQFF.

The genes are TRBV6-5 and TRBJ2-5; TRBD1 agrees at 9 bases. After removal of 0 bases from V and 2 bases from J, the junction contained 4 bases not matched to a gene. CDR1 MNHEY and CDR2 SVGAGI come from the germline V gene. There are 16 residues in the CDR3. CDR3 amino acids: CASSYSGTGFQETQYF. The CDR3 bases are TGTGCCAGCAGTTACTCGGGGACAGGGTTTCAAGAGACCCAGTACTTC.

The chain recombines TRBV20-1 with TRBJ1-3; D remains ambiguous. Germline assignment: CDR1 DFQATT and CDR2 SNEGSKA (reference sequence). The CDR3 length is 13 residues. V lost 0 bases, J lost 0 bases, and 3 bases lay in between. The CDR3 protein is CSARDGSGNTIYF. The CDR3 DNA reads TGCAGTGCTAGAGATGGCTCTGGAAACACCATATATTTT.

This rearrangement joins TRBV20-1 to TRBJ2-7, with D possibly being TRBD1 or TRBD2 (5 bases each). The germline V gene encodes CDR1 DFQATT and CDR2 SNEGSKA (reference sequence). V lost 1 base and J 6 bases, leaving 13 bases between the germline ends. This CDR3 has 13 amino acids. The CDR3 bases are TGCAGTGCTAGAGTTCGAGGGGTGGGCGAGCAGTACTTC. It is translated as CSARVRGVGEQYF.

The CDR3 here is CASSLGIARTGGQTQYF. The CDR3 bases are TGTGCCAGCAGCTTAGGAATAGCGAGGACAGGGGGCCAGACCCAGTACTTC. The chain recombines TRBV7-2 with TRBJ2-5; TRBD1 agrees at 11 bases. Per germline, CDR1 SGHTA and CDR2 FQGNSA. The CDR3 sequence is 17 residues long. V lost 1 base, J lost 6 bases, and 10 bases stayed unmatched.

The chain is built from TRBV27 and TRBJ1-5; D perhaps matches TRBD1 (5 bases). V was trimmed by 3 bases and J by 2 bases, leaving 11 bases between them. CDR3 length equals 15 residues. Germline CDR1 is MNHEY and CDR2 is SMNVEV (reference sequence). The CDR3 here is CASSLVGVGNQPQHF. The CDR3 coding sequence is TGTGCCAGCAGTTTGGTGGGGGTCGGCAATCAGCCCCAGCATTTT.